This is a list of T cell receptor beta chains from one sample in a study of blood T cell repertoires in COVID-19. Sequencing used immunoSEQ multiplex PCR; TCRdb keeps in-frame clones, though not all of them. The table lists fewer than 450,000 clones, roughly 91% of them singletons. The sequencing input was PBMCs or T cells enriched from blood (not recorded which). All receptors derive from a woman aged 18-29 years who had recovered from COVID-19. The CDR3 runs from the conserved cysteine through the conserved F or W. The order of the fields is clone size, V gene, D gene, J gene, CDR3 DNA, CDR3 protein. The D gene is left open where the match is weak. For some rows the clone size is stated as once, few or many, or as a class when expanded; others skip it.

clone size: medium-sized; V gene: TRBV27; D gene: TRBD1; J gene: TRBJ1-4; CDR3 DNA: TGTGCCAGCATCAACAGGGGTTTCCGAGAAAAACTGTTTTTT; CDR3 protein: CASINRGFREKLFF
clone size: NA; V gene: TRBV3-1/TRBV3-2; D gene: TRBD1; J gene: TRBJ2-7; CDR3 DNA: TGTGCCAGCAGCCAAGTCGACAGGGCAGGGGAGCAGTACTTC; CDR3 protein: CASSQVDRAGEQYF
clone size: NA; V gene: TRBV21-1; D gene: NA; J gene: TRBJ1-4; CDR3 DNA: TGTGCCAGCCCCCGGACAGGGTCTCGCTGGCGGAATGAAAAACTGTTTTTT; CDR3 protein: CASPRTGSRWRNEKLFF
clone size: NA; V gene: TRBV30; D gene: TRBD1; J gene: TRBJ1-2; CDR3 DNA: TGTGCCTGGAGCACTCGGAACAGGGGGCAAAATGGCTACACCTTC; CDR3 protein: CAWSTRNRGQNGYTF
clone size: NA; V gene: TRBV7-5; D gene: NA; J gene: TRBJ2-3; CDR3 DNA: TGTGCCAGAAGCTTACCAAAACGACTAGCGGGGGGCACAGATACGCAGTATTTT; CDR3 protein: CARSLPKRLAGGTDTQYF
clone size: NA; V gene: TRBV6-1; D gene: NA; J gene: TRBJ1-2; CDR3 DNA: TGTGCCAGCAGTGAATACGCCGAGGGGGTGGATGGCTACACCTTC; CDR3 protein: CASSEYAEGVDGYTF
clone size: NA; V gene: TRBV5-1; D gene: TRBD1; J gene: TRBJ1-1; CDR3 DNA: TGCGCCAGCAGCTTGGATCTCACGCCCGGGACAGGGGAGGGATTGAACACTGAAGCTTTCTTT; CDR3 protein: CASSLDLTPGTGEGLNTEAFF
clone size: NA; V gene: TRBV16; D gene: TRBD1; J gene: TRBJ1-2; CDR3 DNA: TGTGCCAGCAGCCGACAGGGTAACTATGGCTACACCTTC; CDR3 protein: CASSRQGNYGYTF
clone size: NA; V gene: TRBV6-5; D gene: TRBD1; J gene: TRBJ1-5; CDR3 DNA: TGTGCCAGCAGTTCCTTAACAGGGGGCAATCAGCCCCAGCATTTT; CDR3 protein: CASSSLTGGNQPQHF
clone size: NA; V gene: TRBV4-1; D gene: TRBD1; J gene: TRBJ2-7; CDR3 DNA: TGCGCCAGCAGCCATTTACAGGGGGGACAATACGAGCAGTACTTC; CDR3 protein: CASSHLQGGQYEQYF
clone size: few; V gene: TRBV7-9; D gene: NA; J gene: TRBJ1-1; CDR3 DNA: TGTGCCAGCAGCTCCAACACAGGGACCACTGAAGCTTTCTTT; CDR3 protein: CASSSNTGTTEAFF
clone size: NA; V gene: TRBV27; D gene: NA; J gene: TRBJ1-1; CDR3 DNA: TGTGCCAGCAGTTTAAACAGGGCGACTGAAGCTTTCTTT; CDR3 protein: CASSLNRATEAFF
clone size: NA; V gene: TRBV4-1; D gene: TRBD1; J gene: TRBJ1-2; CDR3 DNA: TGCGCCAGCAGCCAATCAGGGGGCGGCTATGGCTACACCTTC; CDR3 protein: CASSQSGGGYGYTF
clone size: NA; V gene: TRBV7-3; D gene: NA; J gene: TRBJ1-1; CDR3 DNA: TGTGCCAGCAGCTTAATCGCAGGGGTGGCTTTCTTT; CDR3 protein: CASSLIAGVAFF